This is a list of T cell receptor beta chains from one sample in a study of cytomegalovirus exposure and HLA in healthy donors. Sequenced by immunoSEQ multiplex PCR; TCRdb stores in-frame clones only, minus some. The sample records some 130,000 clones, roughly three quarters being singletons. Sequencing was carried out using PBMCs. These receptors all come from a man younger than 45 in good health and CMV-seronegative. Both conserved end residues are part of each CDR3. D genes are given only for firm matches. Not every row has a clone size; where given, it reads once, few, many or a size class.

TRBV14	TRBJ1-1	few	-	TGTGCCAGCAGCCTACCGGGAGTGAACACTGAAGCTTTCTTT	CASSLPGVNTEAFF
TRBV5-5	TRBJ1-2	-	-	TGTGCCAGCAGCTTTAGTTGGGAGCACTATGGCTACACCTTC	CASSFSWEHYGYTF
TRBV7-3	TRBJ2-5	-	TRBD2	TGTGCCAGCAGCTTAGGGTACGGACTAGCGGAAGGGGGAGAGACCCAGTACTTC	CASSLGYGLAEGGETQYF
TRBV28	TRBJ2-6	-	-	TGTGCCAGCGCGCACCCCACGAGGGGGTCTGGGGCCAACGTCCTGACTTTC	CASAHPTRGSGANVLTF
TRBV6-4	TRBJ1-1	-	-	TGTGCCAGCACCCGGGGAGAGGGGAACACTGAAGCTTTCTTT	CASTRGEGNTEAFF
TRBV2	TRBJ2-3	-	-	TGTGCCAGCAGAATAGGGTCACTAGCTTTAGATACGCAGTATTTT	CASRIGSLALDTQYF
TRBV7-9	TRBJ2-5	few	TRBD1	TGTGCCAGCAGCCAGCCAAAAGGACAGGGTCCTCCCGAGACCCAGTACTTC	CASSQPKGQGPPETQYF
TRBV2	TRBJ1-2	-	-	TGTGCCAGCAGTGAAGCGCGGGTGGATGGCTACACCTTC	CASSEARVDGYTF
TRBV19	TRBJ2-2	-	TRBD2	TGTGCCAGTCGCATTGGGACTAGCTACAATACCGGGGAGCTGTTTTTT	CASRIGTSYNTGELFF
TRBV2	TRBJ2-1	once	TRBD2	TGTGCCAGCAATGCGGGAGGGAGCTATGAGCAGTTCTTC	CASNAGGSYEQFF
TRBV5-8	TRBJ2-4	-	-	TGTGCCAGCAGCTTCCGGGGGGCCAAAAACATTCAGTACTTC	CASSFRGAKNIQYF
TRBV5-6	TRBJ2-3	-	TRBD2	TGTGCCAGCAGCTTACTAGCGGGAGGCACAGATACGCAGTATTTT	CASSLLAGGTDTQYF
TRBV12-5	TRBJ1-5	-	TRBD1	TGTGCTAGTGGTTTGGGGACAGGGGTGTCAGATCAGCCCCAGCATTTT	CASGLGTGVSDQPQHF
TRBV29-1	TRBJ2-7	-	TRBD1	TGCAGCGTCGGAACAGGGGTCGAGCAGTACTTC	CSVGTGVEQYF
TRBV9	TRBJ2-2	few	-	TGTGCCAGCAGCGTAGGGGTCGAGGGTACCGAGGCCGGGGAGCTGTTTTTT	CASSVGVEGTEAGELFF
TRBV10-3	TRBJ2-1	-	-	TGTGCCATCAGTGAGTGGCGGGGTGGGTACAATGAGCAGTTCTTC	CAISEWRGGYNEQFF
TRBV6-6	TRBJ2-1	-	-	TGTGCCAGCAGTTACGAGGGTGGGTCCTACAATGAGCAGTTCTTC	CASSYEGGSYNEQFF
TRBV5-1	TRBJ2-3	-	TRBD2	TGCGCCAGCAGCTCCCTCGGGGGGGCAGATACGCAGTATTTT	CASSSLGGADTQYF
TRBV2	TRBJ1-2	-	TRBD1	TGTGCCAGCAGTGGAGACAGGGGGGCGATCGGCGGCTATGGCTACACCTTC	CASSGDRGAIGGYGYTF
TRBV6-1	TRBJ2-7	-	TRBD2	TGTGCCAGCAGTGAAGTGGGGCTAGCGGGGACCTACGAGCAGTACTTC	CASSEVGLAGTYEQYF
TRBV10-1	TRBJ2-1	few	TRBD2	TGCGCCAGCAGTGACACCTCGACTAGCGGGAGAGGGGGATACAATGAGCAGTTCTTC	CASSDTSTSGRGGYNEQFF
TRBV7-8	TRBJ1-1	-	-	TGTGCCAGCAGCTTTAAGTTGACAGGCTTGGACACTGAAGCTTTCTTT	CASSFKLTGLDTEAFF
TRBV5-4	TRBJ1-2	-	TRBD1	TGTGCCAGCAGCGCCGAGACAGGGGTTGGTGGCTACACCTTC	CASSAETGVGGYTF
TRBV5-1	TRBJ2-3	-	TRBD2	TGCGCCAGCAGCTTGGAGAATCCACTAGCGGGAGGCCCAGATACGCAGTATTTT	CASSLENPLAGGPDTQYF
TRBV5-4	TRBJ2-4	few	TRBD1	TGTGCCAGCAGCCCCACACCGACAGGGGGCGAAAACATTCAGTACTTC	CASSPTPTGGENIQYF
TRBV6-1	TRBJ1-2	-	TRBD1	TGTGCCAGCAGGGAGGGGGCCCAAAATTACTATGGCTACACCTTC	CASREGAQNYYGYTF
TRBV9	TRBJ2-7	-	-	TGTGCCAGCAGCCCAAGTAGTGTGCCGCTCCACGAGCAGTACTTC	CASSPSSVPLHEQYF
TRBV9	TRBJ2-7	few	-	TGTGCCAGCAGCGTGTCACCAGGGGAGTACGAGCAGTACTTC	CASSVSPGEYEQYF
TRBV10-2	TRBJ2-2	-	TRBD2	TGCGCCAGCAGGACTAGCGGGAGCCTTGGAGGGGAGCTGTTTTTT	CASRTSGSLGGELFF
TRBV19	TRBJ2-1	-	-	TGTGCCAGTAGTATAGATCCTAGCTCATACAATGAGCAGTTCTTC	CASSIDPSSYNEQFF
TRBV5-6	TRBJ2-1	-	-	TGTGCCAGCAGCTCCGCGGGGGCAAGGAATGAGCAGTTCTTC	CASSSAGARNEQFF
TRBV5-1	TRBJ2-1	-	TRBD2	TGCGCCAGCAGCTTGCAAGTAGCGGGAGGGGGTAGTGAGCAGTTCTTC	CASSLQVAGGGSEQFF
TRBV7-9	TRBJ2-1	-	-	TGTTCCAGCAGCTTAAGTAGTAGCGATATCTACAATGAGCAGTTCTTC	CSSSLSSSDIYNEQFF
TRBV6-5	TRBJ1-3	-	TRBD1	TGTGCCAGCAGTTACACAGACAGGGGTGGAAACACCATATATTTT	CASSYTDRGGNTIYF
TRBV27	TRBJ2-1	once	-	TGTGCCAGCAGCTTCGGGACTTTTGGAGATGAGCAGTTCTTC	CASSFGTFGDEQFF
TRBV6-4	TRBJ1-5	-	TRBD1	TGTGCCAGCATAGGACAGGATAGCAATCAGCCCCAGCATTTT	CASIGQDSNQPQHF
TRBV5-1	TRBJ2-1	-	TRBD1	TGCGCCAGCAGCTTTGTACGACAGGGATTTGGGGATGAGCAGTTCTTC	CASSFVRQGFGDEQFF
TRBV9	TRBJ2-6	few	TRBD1	TGTGCCAGCAGCGTGGCCCCGGGACAGGACTTCTCTGGGGCCAACGTCCTGACTTTC	CASSVAPGQDFSGANVLTF
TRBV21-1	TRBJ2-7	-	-	TGTGCCAGCAGCAAAAGTGGGCTAGCGGGAGTATCCTACGAGCAGTACTTC	CASSKSGLAGVSYEQYF
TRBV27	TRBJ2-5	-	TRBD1	TGTGCCAGCAGTTTATCGCTCAGGGGGCTTAGAGAGACCCAGTACTTC	CASSLSLRGLRETQYF
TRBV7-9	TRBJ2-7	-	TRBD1	TGTGCCAGCAGCTCCAGGGGGCCAATCCCCGAGCAGTACTTC	CASSSRGPIPEQYF
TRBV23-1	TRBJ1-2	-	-	TGCGCCAGCAGTCAATCGGCGGTACGCTATGGCTACACCTTC	CASSQSAVRYGYTF
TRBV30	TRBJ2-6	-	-	TGTGCCTGGAACCCGGGTACTAGGGCCAACGTCCTGACTTTC	CAWNPGTRANVLTF
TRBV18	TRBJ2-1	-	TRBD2	TGTGCCAGCTCGTCGGGACTAGCGGGGTACAATGAGCAGTTCTTC	CASSSGLAGYNEQFF
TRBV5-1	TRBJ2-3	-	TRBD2	TGCGCCAGCAGCTCACCACTAGCGGGACGCACAGATACGCAGTATTTT	CASSSPLAGRTDTQYF
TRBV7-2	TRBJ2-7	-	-	TGTGCCAGCAGCTTATTTGTCGGGGGTCCCTACGAGCAGTACTTC	CASSLFVGGPYEQYF